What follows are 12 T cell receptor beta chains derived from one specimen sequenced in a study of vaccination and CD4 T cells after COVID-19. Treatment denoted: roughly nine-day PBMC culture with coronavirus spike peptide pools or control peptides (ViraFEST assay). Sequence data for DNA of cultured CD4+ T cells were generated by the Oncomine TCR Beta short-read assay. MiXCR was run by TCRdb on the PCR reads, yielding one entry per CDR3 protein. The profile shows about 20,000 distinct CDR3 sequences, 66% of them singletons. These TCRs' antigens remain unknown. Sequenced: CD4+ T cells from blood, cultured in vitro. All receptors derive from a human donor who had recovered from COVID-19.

In nucleotides, the CDR3 is TGTGCCAGTAGTATTGGGGACAGGGTATCTGAAGCTTTCTTT. Amino acids: CASSIGDRVSEAFF. J is TRBJ1-1 and V is TRBV19; 9 bases line up with TRBD1. The ends lost 3 bases at V and 6 bases at J; junction bases unmatched: 5. From germline, CDR1 is LNHDA and CDR2 SQIVND (reference sequence). The CDR3 runs 14 residues.

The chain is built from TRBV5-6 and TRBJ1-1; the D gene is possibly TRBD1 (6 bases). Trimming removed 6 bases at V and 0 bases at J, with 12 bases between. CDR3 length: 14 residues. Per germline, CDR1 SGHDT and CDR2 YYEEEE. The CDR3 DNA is TGTGCCAGCAACCCGACAGGACTGAACACTGAAGCTTTCTTT. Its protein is CASNPTGLNTEAFF.

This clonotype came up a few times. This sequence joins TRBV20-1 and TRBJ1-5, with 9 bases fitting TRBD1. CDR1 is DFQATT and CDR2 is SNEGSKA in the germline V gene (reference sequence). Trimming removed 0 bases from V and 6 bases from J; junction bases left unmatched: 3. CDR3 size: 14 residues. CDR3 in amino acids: CSARDRGQGQPQHF. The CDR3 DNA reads TGCAGTGCTAGAGATCGGGGACAGGGTCAGCCCCAGCATTTT.

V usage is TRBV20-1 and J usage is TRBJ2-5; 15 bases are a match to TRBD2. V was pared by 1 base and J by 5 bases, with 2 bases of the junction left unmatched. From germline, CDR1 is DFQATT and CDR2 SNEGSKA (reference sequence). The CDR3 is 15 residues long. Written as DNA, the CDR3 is TGCAGTGCTAGAGGAGGGACTAGCGGGAGGGAGACCCAGTACTTC. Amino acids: CSARGGTSGRETQYF.

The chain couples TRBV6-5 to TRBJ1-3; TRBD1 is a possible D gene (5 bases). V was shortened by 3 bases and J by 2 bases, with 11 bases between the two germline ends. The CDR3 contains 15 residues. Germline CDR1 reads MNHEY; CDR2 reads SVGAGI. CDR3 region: CASSYRGRAGNTIYF. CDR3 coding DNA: TGTGCCAGCAGTTATCGGGGCAGGGCTGGAAACACCATATATTTT.

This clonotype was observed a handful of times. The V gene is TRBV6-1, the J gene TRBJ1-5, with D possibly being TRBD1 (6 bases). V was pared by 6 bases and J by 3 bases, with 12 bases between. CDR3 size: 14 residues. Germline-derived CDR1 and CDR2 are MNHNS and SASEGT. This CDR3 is CASRTGKANQPQHF. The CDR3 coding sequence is TGTGCCAGCAGAACAGGGAAGGCCAATCAGCCCCAGCATTTT.

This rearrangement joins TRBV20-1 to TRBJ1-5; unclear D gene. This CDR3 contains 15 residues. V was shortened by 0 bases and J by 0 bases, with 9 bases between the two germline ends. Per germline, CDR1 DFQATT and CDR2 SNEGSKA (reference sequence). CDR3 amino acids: CSARDGGYSNQPQHF. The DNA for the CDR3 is TGCAGTGCTAGAGACGGAGGTTATAGCAATCAGCCCCAGCATTTT.

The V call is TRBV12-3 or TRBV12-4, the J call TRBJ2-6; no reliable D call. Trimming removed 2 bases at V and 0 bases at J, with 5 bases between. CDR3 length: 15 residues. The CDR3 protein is CASSLRFSGANVLTF. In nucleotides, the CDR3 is TGTGCCAGCAGTTTAAGGTTCTCTGGGGCCAACGTCCTGACTTTC.

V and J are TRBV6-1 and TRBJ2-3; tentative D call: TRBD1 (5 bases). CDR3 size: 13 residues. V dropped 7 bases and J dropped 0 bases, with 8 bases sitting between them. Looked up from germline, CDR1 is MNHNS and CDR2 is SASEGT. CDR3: CASNKGSTDTQYF. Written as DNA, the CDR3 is TGTGCCAGCAATAAGGGGAGCACAGATACGCAGTATTTT.

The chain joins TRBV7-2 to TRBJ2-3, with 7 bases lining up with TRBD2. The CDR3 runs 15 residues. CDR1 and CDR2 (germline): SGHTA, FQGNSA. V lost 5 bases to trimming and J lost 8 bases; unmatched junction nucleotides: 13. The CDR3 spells CASSQRTGPGGTQYF. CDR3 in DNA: TGTGCCAGCAGCCAACGGACTGGGCCGGGGGGTACGCAGTATTTT.

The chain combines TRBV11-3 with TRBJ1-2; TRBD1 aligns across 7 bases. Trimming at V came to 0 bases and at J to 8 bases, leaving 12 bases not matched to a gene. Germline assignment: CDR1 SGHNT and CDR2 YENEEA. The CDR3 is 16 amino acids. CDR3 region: CASSLEGRGGVYGYTF. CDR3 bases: TGTGCCAGCAGCTTAGAGGGTAGAGGGGGCGTTTACGGCTACACCTTC.

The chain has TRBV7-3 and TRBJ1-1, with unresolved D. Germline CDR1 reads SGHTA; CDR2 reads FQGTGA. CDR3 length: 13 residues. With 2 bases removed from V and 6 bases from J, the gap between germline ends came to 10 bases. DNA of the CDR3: TGTGCCAGCAGCTTACTACCCGGTTCTGAAGCTTTCTTT. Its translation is CASSLLPGSEAFF.